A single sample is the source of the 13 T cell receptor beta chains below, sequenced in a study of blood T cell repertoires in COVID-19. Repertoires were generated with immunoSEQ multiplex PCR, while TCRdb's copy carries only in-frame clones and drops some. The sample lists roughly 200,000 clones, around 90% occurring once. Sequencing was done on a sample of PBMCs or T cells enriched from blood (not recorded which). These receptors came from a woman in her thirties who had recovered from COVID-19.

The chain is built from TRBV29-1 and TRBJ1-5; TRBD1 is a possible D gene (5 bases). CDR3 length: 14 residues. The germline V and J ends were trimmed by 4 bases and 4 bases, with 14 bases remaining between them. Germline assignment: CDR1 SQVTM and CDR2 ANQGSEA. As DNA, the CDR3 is TGCAGCGTTGGGGAGGGGCTGGGGAATCAGCCCCAGCATTTT. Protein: CSVGEGLGNQPQHF.

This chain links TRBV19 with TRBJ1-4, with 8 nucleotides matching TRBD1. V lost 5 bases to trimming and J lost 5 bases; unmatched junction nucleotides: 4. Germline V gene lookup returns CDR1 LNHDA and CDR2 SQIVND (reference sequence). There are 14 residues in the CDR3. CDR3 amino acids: CASSEGQENEKLFF. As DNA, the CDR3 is TGTGCCAGTAGTGAGGGACAGGAGAATGAAAAACTGTTTTTT.

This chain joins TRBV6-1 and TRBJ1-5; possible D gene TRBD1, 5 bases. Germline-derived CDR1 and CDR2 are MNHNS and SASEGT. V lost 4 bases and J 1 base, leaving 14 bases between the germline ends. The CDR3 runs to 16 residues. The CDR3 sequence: CASSAFGRTSNQPQHF. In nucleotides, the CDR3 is TGTGCCAGCAGTGCCTTTGGACGGACAAGCAATCAGCCCCAGCATTTT.

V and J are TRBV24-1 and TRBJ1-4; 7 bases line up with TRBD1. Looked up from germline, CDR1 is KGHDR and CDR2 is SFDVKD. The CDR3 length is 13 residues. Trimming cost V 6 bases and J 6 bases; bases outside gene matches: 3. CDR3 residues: CATSPGGYEKLFF. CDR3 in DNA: TGTGCCACCAGTCCAGGGGGGTATGAAAAACTGTTTTTT.

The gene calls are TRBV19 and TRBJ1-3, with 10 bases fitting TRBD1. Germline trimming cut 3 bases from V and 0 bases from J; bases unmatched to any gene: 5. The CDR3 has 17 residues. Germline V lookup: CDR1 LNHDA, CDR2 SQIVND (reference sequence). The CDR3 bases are TGTGCCAGTAGTATCTGGGGACAGGGGATCTCTGGAAACACCATATATTTT. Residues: CASSIWGQGISGNTIYF.

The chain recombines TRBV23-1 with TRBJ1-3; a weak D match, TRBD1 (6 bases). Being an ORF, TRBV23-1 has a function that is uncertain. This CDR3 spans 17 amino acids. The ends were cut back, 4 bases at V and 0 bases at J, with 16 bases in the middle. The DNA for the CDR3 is TGCGCCAGCAGTCGAACTCGAACAGGGAGCTCTGGAAACACCATATATTTT. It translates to CASSRTRTGSSGNTIYF.

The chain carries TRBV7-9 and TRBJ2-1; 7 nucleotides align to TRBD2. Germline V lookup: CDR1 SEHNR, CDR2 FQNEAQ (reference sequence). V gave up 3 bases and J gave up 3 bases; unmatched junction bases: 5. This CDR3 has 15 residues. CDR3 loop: CASSLGGGSYNEQFF. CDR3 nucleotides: TGTGCCAGCAGCTTGGGAGGCGGGAGCTACAATGAGCAGTTCTTC.

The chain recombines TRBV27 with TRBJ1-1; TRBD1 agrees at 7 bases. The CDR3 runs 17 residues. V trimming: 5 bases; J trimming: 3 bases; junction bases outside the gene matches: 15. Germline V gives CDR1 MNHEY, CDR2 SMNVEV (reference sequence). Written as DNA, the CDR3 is TGTGCCAGCAGTCGGGTAAGACAGGGCGTGGAGGACACTGAAGCTTTCTTT. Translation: CASSRVRQGVEDTEAFF.

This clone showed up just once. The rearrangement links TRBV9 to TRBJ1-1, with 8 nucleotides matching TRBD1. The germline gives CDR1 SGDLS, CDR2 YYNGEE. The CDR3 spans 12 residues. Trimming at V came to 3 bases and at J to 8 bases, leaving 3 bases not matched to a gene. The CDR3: CASSAWTGEAFF. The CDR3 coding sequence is TGTGCCAGCAGCGCCTGGACAGGGGAAGCTTTCTTT. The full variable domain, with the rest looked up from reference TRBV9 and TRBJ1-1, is DSGVTQTPKHLITATGQRVTLRCSPRSGDLSVYWYQQSLDQGLQFLIQYYNGEERAKGNILERFSAQQFPDLHSELNLSSLELGDSALYFCASSAWTGEAFFGQGTRLTVV.

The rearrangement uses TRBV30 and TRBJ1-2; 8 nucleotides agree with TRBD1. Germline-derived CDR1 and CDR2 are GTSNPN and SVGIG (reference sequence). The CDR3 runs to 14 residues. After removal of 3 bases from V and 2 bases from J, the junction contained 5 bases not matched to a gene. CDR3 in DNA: TGTGCCTGGAGGGCCAGGGGGCAGAACTATGGCTACACCTTC. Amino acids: CAWRARGQNYGYTF.

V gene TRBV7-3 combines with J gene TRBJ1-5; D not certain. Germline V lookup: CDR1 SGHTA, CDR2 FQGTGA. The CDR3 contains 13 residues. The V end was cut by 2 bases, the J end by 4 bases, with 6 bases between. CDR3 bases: TGTGCCAGCAGCTTAGGTACTAATCAGCCCCAGCATTTT. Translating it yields CASSLGTNQPQHF.

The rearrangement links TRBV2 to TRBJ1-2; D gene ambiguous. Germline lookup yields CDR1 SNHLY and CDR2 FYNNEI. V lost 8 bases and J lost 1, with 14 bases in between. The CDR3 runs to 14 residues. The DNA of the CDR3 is TGTGCCAGCCTTAAATCGTATTTTAACTATGGCTACACCTTC. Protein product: CASLKSYFNYGYTF. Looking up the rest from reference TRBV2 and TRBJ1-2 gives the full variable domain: EPEVTQTPSHQVTQMGQEVILRCVPISNHLYFYWYRQILGQKVEFLVSFYNNEISEKSEIFDDQFSVERPDGSNFTLKIRSTKLEDSAMYFCASLKSYFNYGYTFGSGTRLTVV.

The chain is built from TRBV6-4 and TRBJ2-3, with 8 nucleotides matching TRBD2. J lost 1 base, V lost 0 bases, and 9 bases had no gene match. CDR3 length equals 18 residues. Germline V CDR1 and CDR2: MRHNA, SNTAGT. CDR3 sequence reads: CASSDSNQRGTRTDTQYF. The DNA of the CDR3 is TGTGCCAGCAGTGACTCGAACCAGCGGGGGACACGCACAGATACGCAGTATTTT.